A selection of T cell receptor beta chains follows, all from one sample in a study of control samples from healthy donors and cancer patients. Sequenced by immunoSEQ multiplex PCR; TCRdb stores in-frame clones only, minus some. The sample has 100,000 to 150,000 clones, roughly nine tenths seen once. The material sequenced was PBMCs. The receptors come from a man aged 50 to 59 with head and neck cancer. Both conserved end residues are part of each CDR3. Each record gives: clone size, D gene, V gene, J gene, CDR3 DNA, CDR3 protein. The D gene is left open where the match is weak. Size values are once, few and many counts, or a class for expanded clones, and some rows have none.

few,NA,TRBV10-1,TRBJ1-3,TGCGCCAGCAGTGCAGAGTCTGGAAACACCATATATTTT,CASSAESGNTIYF
NA,NA,TRBV5-5,TRBJ1-1,TGTGCCAGCAGCTCGGGACCTTACACTGAAGCTTTCTTT,CASSSGPYTEAFF
once,NA,TRBV5-1,TRBJ1-2,TGCGCCAGCAGCTTTCAGGAGCCTTTCAGTTATGGCTACACCTTC,CASSFQEPFSYGYTF
NA,TRBD2,TRBV6-5,TRBJ2-3,TGTGCCAGCAGTTACTCCGGACTAGCGGGCACAGATACGCAGTATTTT,CASSYSGLAGTDTQYF
few,NA,TRBV12-3/TRBV12-4,TRBJ2-7,TGTGCCAGCAGTCAGGGGTTGTCCTACGAGCAGTACTTC,CASSQGLSYEQYF
once,TRBD1,TRBV11-2,TRBJ1-2,TGTGCCAGTCGTGGACAGGGGGATTTTTATGGCTACACCTTC,CASRGQGDFYGYTF
NA,TRBD1,TRBV24-1,TRBJ2-2,TGTGCCACTTCCGGGACAGCAAACACCGGGGAGCTGTTTTTT,CATSGTANTGELFF
once,TRBD1,TRBV7-9,TRBJ1-1,TGTGCCAGCAGCTTCGGGACAGGGGCATTAGGCACTGAAGCTTTCTTT,CASSFGTGALGTEAFF
NA,TRBD1,TRBV20-1,TRBJ2-5,TGCAGTGCTAGTGTCCGGGACAGGGGAAACCAAGAGACCCAGTACTTC,CSASVRDRGNQETQYF
NA,TRBD2,TRBV29-1,TRBJ2-1,TGCAGCGGGGGTTGGGGGACTAGTAGAGTCTATGAGCAGTTCTTC,CSGGWGTSRVYEQFF
NA,NA,TRBV28,TRBJ1-1,TGTGCCAGCAGTTTATTATCTTCGGGAGGAACTGAAGCTTTCTTT,CASSLLSSGGTEAFF
few,NA,TRBV27,TRBJ2-3,TGTGCCAGCAGTGTAGGTAGCACAGATACGCAGTATTTT,CASSVGSTDTQYF
NA,NA,TRBV24-1,TRBJ2-5,TGTGCCACCAGTGATTTTGGAGACGAGACCCAGTACTTC,CATSDFGDETQYF
NA,NA,TRBV9,TRBJ1-6,TGTGCCAGCAGCCTTCAGGAGGGGAATTCACCCCTCCACTTT,CASSLQEGNSPLHF
NA,NA,TRBV10-3,TRBJ2-1,TGTGCCATCAGTGAGTCGAAACCTACCGGTGAGCAGTTCTTC,CAISESKPTGEQFF
NA,NA,TRBV15,TRBJ2-1,TGTGCCACCAGCAGAGAAATCGGGGGGCGAGGGAGCAATGAGCAGTTCTTC,CATSREIGGRGSNEQFF
NA,TRBD1,TRBV7-9,TRBJ2-5,TGTGCCAGCAGCTCGAACAGGGGATATGGTTCGGAGACCCAGTACTTC,CASSSNRGYGSETQYF
NA,TRBD2,TRBV13,TRBJ2-1,TGTGCCAGCAGCCCTCTCAAAGTTTCGAGACTAGCACGTTACAATGAGCAGTTCTTC,CASSPLKVSRLARYNEQFF
NA,TRBD1,TRBV5-4,TRBJ1-5,TGTGCCAGCAGCTTAACAACGACAGGGCTTACCAATCAGCCCCAGCATTTT,CASSLTTTGLTNQPQHF
NA,NA,TRBV20-1,TRBJ1-1,TGCAGTGCTAGTGGATTCGGCCAGGGAGGCACTGAAGCTTTCTTT,CSASGFGQGGTEAFF
NA,TRBD1,TRBV28,TRBJ2-7,TGTGCCAGCAGTACGCCCGGGACAGGGACTTACGAGCAGTACTTC,CASSTPGTGTYEQYF
NA,TRBD2,TRBV13,TRBJ2-3,TGTGCCAGCAGCCCGACGGCAATAGCGGGGGAACCTTCTAGCACAGATACGCAGTATTTT,CASSPTAIAGEPSSTDTQYF
NA,NA,TRBV6-2/TRBV6-3,TRBJ2-3,TGTGCCAGCAGTATCTCGGGGGCCCTAAGCACAGATACGCAGTATTTT,CASSISGALSTDTQYF
NA,TRBD2,TRBV7-9,TRBJ2-1,TGTGCCAGCAGCGACCCTAGCGGGAGAGCCTACAATGAGCAGTTCTTC,CASSDPSGRAYNEQFF
NA,NA,TRBV7-2,TRBJ1-1,TGTGCCAGCAGCTTAGGTAGGGCAGGGTTAGCTTTCTTT,CASSLGRAGLAFF
NA,TRBD2,TRBV19,TRBJ2-5,TGTGCCAGTAGTATAGGAGCGGGGGGCGAGACCCAGTACTTC,CASSIGAGGETQYF
once,NA,TRBV4-1,TRBJ2-1,TGCGCCAGCAGCCAAGCGAGATACAATGAGCAGTTCTTC,CASSQARYNEQFF
NA,NA,TRBV24-1,TRBJ1-1,TGTGCCACCAGTGACCCCAGGGGCACTGAAGCTTTCTTT,CATSDPRGTEAFF
NA,NA,TRBV28,TRBJ1-4,TGTGCCAGCAGTGGACATAACGATGAAAAACTGTTTTTT,CASSGHNDEKLFF
many,NA,TRBV19,TRBJ1-4,TGTGCCAGTAGTATGATGGAACCCGCAACTAATGAAAAACTGTTTTTT,CASSMMEPATNEKLFF
NA,NA,TRBV18,TRBJ1-6,TGTGCCAGCTCACAGGCGGGCAGGGCGGATTCACCCCTCCACTTT,CASSQAGRADSPLHF
NA,NA,TRBV30,TRBJ2-7,TGTGCCTGGAGTGTAGGTCTGACCTACGAGCAGTACTTC,CAWSVGLTYEQYF
once,TRBD1,TRBV11-2,TRBJ2-1,TGTGCCAGCAGCTGGTTCCAGGGGGCCTGGTTCTTC,CASSWFQGAWFF
few,TRBD2,TRBV4-2,TRBJ2-1,TGTGCCAGCAGCCCCTTAGCGGGGGCTAACAATGAGCAGTTCTTC,CASSPLAGANNEQFF
few,NA,TRBV19,TRBJ1-1,TGTGCCAGTAGTTCATCGGGGTCATACTTGAACACTGAAGCTTTCTTT,CASSSSGSYLNTEAFF
NA,TRBD1,TRBV5-1,TRBJ2-7,TGCGCCAGCAATTGGGACAGCTCCTACGAGCAGTACTTC,CASNWDSSYEQYF
once,NA,TRBV19,TRBJ1-5,TGTGCCAGTTCCGGGAGGGCCAGCAATCAGCCCCAGCATTTT,CASSGRASNQPQHF
once,TRBD1,TRBV7-9,TRBJ1-4,TGTGCCAGCAGCTGGGACAGGGGGTATGAAAAACTGTTTTTT,CASSWDRGYEKLFF
NA,NA,TRBV27,TRBJ2-3,TGTGCCAGCAGTTTATACGTGGCTAGCACAGATACGCAGTATTTT,CASSLYVASTDTQYF
NA,NA,TRBV24-1,TRBJ2-2,TGTGCCACCAGTGACAGGGACGGATCTACCGGGGAGCTGTTTTTT,CATSDRDGSTGELFF